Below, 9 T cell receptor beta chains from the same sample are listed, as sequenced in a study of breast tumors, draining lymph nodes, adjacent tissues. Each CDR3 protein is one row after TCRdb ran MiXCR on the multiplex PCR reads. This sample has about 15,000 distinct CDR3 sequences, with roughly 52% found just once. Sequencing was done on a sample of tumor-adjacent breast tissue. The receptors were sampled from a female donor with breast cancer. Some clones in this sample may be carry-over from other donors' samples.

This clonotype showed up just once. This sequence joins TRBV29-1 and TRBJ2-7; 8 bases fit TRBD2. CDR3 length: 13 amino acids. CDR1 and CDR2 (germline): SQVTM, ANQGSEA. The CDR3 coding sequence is TGCAGTGCTATCCCCAGCGGGGGCTACGAGCAGTACTTC. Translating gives CSAIPSGGYEQYF.

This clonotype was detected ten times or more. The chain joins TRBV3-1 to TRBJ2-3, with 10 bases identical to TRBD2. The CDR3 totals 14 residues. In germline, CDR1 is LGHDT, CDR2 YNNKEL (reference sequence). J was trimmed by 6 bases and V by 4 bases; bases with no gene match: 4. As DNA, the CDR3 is TGTGCCAGCAGCCCTAGCGGGAGTTCTGATACGCAGTATTTT. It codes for CASSPSGSSDTQYF.

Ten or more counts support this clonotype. CDR3 DNA: TGTGCCAGCAGCTTAGGTCCCGAGCAGTACTTC. As protein: CASSLGPEQYF. The genes are TRBV11-3 and TRBJ2-7; no reliable D call. Trimming cost V 1 base and J 6 bases, with 4 bases left between them. The CDR3 is 11 residues long. The germline V gene encodes CDR1 SGHNT and CDR2 YENEEA.

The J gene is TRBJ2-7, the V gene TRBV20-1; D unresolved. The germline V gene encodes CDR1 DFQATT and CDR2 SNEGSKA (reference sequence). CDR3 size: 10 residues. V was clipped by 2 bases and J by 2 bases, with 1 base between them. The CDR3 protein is CSARTYEQYF. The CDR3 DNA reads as TGCAGTGCTAGAACCTACGAGCAGTACTTC.

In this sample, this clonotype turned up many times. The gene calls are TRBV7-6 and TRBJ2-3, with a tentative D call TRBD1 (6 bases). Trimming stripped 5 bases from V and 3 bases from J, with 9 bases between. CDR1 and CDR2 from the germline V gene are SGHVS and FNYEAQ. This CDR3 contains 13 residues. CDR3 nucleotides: TGTGCCAGCAGCCCTCAGGGGACAGATACGCAGTATTTT. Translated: CASSPQGTDTQYF.

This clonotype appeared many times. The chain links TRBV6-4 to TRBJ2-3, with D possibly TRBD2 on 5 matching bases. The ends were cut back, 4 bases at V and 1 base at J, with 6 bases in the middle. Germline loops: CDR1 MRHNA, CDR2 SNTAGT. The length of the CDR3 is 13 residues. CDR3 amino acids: CASSVSGTDTQYF. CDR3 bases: TGTGCCAGCAGTGTTAGCGGCACAGATACGCAGTATTTT.

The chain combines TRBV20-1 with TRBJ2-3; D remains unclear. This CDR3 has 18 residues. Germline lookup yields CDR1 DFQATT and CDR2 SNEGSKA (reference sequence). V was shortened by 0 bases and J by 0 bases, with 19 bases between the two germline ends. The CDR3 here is CSARDFKQKSHSTDTQYF. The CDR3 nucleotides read TGCAGTGCTAGAGATTTCAAACAAAAATCACACAGCACAGATACGCAGTATTTT.

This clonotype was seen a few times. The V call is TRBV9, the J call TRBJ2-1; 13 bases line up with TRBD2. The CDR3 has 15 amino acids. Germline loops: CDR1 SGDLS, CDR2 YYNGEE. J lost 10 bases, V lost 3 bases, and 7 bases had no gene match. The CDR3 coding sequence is TGTGCCAGCAGCGGTGGGACTAGCGGGACTGGCGAGCAGTTCTTC. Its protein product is CASSGGTSGTGEQFF.

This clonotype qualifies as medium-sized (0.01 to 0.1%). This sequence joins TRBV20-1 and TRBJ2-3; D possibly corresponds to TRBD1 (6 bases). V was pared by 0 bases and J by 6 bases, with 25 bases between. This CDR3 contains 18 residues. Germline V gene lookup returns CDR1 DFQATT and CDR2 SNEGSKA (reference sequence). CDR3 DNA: TGCAGTGCTAGAGATTTGTCACCGGGGACACTACGAGGGGATACGCAGTATTTT. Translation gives CSARDLSPGTLRGDTQYF.